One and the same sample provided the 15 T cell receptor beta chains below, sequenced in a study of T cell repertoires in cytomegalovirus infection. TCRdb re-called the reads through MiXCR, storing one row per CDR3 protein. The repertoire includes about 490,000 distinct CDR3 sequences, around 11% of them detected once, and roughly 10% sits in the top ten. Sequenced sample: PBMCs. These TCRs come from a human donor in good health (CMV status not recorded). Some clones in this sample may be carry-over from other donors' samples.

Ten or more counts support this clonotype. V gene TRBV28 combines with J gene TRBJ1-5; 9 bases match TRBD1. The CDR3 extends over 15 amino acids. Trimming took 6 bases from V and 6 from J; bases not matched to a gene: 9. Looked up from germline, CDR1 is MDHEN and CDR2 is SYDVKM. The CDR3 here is CASRGTGGAVQPQHF. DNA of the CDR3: TGTGCCAGCAGAGGAACAGGGGGCGCGGTTCAGCCCCAGCATTTT.

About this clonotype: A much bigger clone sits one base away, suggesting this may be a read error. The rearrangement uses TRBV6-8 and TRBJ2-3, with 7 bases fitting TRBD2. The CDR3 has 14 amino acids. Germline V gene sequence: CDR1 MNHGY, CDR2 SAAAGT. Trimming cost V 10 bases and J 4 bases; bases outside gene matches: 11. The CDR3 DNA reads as TGTGCCAACAGACTGACTAGCACGGCAGATACGCAGTATTTT. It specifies CANRLTSTADTQYF.

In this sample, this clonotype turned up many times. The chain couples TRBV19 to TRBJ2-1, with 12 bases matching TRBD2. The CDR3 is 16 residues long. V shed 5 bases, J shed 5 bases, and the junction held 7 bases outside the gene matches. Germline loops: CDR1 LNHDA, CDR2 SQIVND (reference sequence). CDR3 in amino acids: CASSPQLAGGNNEQFF. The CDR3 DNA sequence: TGTGCCAGTAGTCCCCAACTAGCGGGAGGCAACAATGAGCAGTTCTTC.

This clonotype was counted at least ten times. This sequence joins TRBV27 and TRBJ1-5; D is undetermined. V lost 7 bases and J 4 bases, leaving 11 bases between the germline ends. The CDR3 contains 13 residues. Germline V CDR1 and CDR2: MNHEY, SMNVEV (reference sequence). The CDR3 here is CASKDGDNQPQHF. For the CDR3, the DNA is TGTGCCAGCAAGGACGGAGATAATCAGCCCCAGCATTTT.

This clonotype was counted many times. CDR3 loop: CASSLGSQGYNSPLHF. CDR3 nucleotide sequence: TGTGCCAGCAGCTTGGGGTCACAGGGTTATAATTCACCCCTCCACTTT. The V and J genes are TRBV7-3 and TRBJ1-6, with D possibly being TRBD1 (6 bases). Trimming stripped 3 bases from V and 4 bases from J, with 13 bases between. CDR3 length equals 16 residues. The germline CDR1 and CDR2 sequences are SGHTA and FQGTGA.

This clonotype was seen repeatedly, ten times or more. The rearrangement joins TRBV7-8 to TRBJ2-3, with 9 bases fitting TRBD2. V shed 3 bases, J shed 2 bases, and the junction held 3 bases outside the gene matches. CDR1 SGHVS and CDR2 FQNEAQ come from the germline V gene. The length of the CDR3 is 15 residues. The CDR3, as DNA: TGTGCCAGCAGCTTCCGACTAGCGGTCACAGATACGCAGTATTTT. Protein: CASSFRLAVTDTQYF.

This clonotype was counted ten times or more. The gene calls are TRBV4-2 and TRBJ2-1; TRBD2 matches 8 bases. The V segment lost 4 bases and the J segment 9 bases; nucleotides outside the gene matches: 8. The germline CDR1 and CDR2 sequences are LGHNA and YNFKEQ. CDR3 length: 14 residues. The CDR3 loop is CASSRAGANGEQFF. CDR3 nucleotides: TGTGCCAGCAGCCGAGCGGGGGCGAATGGTGAGCAGTTCTTC.

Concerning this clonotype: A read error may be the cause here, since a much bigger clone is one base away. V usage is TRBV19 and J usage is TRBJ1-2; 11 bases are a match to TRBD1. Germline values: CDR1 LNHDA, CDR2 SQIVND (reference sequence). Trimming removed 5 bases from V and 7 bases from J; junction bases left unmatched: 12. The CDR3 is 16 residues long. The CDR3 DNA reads TGTGCCAGTAGTCCTTCGGACAGGGGGCGCGACAGTGGCTACACCTTC. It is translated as CASSPSDRGRDSGYTF.

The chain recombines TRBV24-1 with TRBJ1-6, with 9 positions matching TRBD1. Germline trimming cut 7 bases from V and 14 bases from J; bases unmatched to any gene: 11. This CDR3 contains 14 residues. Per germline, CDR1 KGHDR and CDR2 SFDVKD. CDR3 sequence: CATRPGQGGITLHF. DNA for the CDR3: TGTGCCACCAGACCGGGACAGGGAGGTATTACCCTCCACTTT.

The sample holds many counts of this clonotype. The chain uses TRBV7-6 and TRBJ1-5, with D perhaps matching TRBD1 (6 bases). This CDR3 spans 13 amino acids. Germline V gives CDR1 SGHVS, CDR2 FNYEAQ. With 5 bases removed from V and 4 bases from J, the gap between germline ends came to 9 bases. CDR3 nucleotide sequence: TGTGCCAGCAGCCAAGGACAGAATCAGCCCCAGCATTTT. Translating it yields CASSQGQNQPQHF.

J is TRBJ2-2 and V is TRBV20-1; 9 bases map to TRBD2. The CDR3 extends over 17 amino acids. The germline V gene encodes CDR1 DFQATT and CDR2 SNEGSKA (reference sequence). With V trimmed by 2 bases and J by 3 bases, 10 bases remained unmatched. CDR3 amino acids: CSARPRAGGPYTGELFF. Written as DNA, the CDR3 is TGCAGTGCTAGACCTCGGGCGGGGGGGCCATACACCGGGGAGCTGTTTTTT.

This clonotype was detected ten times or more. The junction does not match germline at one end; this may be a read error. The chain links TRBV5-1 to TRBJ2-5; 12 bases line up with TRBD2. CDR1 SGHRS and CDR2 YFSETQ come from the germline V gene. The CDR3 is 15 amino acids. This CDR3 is CASSRTSGTQETQYF. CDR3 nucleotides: TGTGCCAGCAGCCGGACTAGCGGGACCCAAGAGACCCAGTACTTC.

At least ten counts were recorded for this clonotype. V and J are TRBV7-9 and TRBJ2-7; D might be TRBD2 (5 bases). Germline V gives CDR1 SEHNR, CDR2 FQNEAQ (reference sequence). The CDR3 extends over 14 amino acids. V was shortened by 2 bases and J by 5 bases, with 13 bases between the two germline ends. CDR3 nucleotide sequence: TGTGCCAGCAGCTTACGAGGGATCGGGAACGAGCAGTACTTC. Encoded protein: CASSLRGIGNEQYF.

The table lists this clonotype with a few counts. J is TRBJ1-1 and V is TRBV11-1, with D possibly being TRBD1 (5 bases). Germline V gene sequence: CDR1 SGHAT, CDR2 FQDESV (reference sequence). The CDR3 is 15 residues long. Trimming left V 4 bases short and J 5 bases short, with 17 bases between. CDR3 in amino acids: CASSYTDSGRTEAFF. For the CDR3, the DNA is TGTGCCAGCAGCTATACAGACAGTGGAAGGACTGAAGCTTTCTTT.

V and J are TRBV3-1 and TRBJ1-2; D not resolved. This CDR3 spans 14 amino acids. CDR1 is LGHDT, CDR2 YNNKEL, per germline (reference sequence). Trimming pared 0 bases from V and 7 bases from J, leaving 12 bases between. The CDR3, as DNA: TGTGCCAGCAGCCAAGAGGCCCGCTCGGCTGGCTACACCTTC. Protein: CASSQEARSAGYTF.